The 8 T cell receptor beta chains in this list originate from one sample, sequenced in a study of T cell repertoires in ileal Crohn's disease. Documented time point: neoterminal ileum biopsy at postoperative endoscopy, about 6 months after surgery. Produced via immunoSEQ multiplex PCR; TCRdb's table is partial and in-frame only. Counted here are 13,000 or so clones, roughly 71% occurring once; the ten biggest clones make up over 8.5%. Specimen: ileal tissue. These receptors were obtained from an adult with Crohn's disease.

This clone has only one observation. The chain uses TRBV9 and TRBJ2-5; D is perhaps TRBD2 (6 bases). The CDR3 is made up of 16 amino acids. V lost 4 bases and J lost 3, with 19 bases in between. Germline V gene data show CDR1 as SGDLS and CDR2 as YYNGEE. CDR3 loop: CASSKASRLGEETQYF. The CDR3 DNA follows: TGTGCCAGCAGCAAAGCCTCAAGACTAGGCGAAGAGACCCAGTACTTC.

This clone was counted between two and nine times. This specimen includes other DNA sequences encoding the same CDR3. The chain is built from TRBV5-1 and TRBJ2-7; D remains ambiguous. V was cut by 0 bases and J by 0 bases, with 7 bases left in between. Germline CDR1 is SGHRS and CDR2 is YFSETQ. The CDR3 loop spans 14 amino acids. As DNA, the CDR3 is TGCGCCAGCAGCTTGGCTGTTAGCTCCTACGAGCAGTACTTC. Translated: CASSLAVSSYEQYF.

The gene calls are TRBV6-4 and TRBJ1-1, with 7 positions matching TRBD1. The CDR3 contains 13 residues. Trimming took 6 bases from V and 1 from J; bases not matched to a gene: 2. Germline V gene sequence: CDR1 MRHNA, CDR2 SNTAGT. CDR3 DNA sequence: TGTGCCAGCAGGGGACAGCCGAACACTGAAGCTTTCTTT. Translated, it gives CASRGQPNTEAFF.

The CDR3 loop reads CASSSIGLYNEQFF. In DNA, the CDR3 is TGTGCCAGCAGCTCCATAGGGCTATACAATGAGCAGTTCTTC. The rearrangement links TRBV5-4 to TRBJ2-1; D remains unclear. Germline V gene lookup returns CDR1 SGHNT and CDR2 YYREEE (reference sequence). This CDR3 region has 14 residues. V was cut by 3 bases and J by 4 bases, with 11 bases left in between.

This chain uses TRBV28 with TRBJ1-1, with 8 bases aligning to TRBD1. The CDR3 spans 14 residues. Germline assignment: CDR1 MDHEN and CDR2 SYDVKM. J was trimmed by 0 bases and V by 5 bases; bases with no gene match: 2. DNA for the CDR3: TGTGCCAGCAGTGAGACAGGGGTGAACACTGAAGCTTTCTTT. The encoded protein is CASSETGVNTEAFF.

The chain couples TRBV5-8 to TRBJ2-2, with 9 bases aligning to TRBD1. The CDR3 sequence is 16 residues long. The V segment lost 1 base and the J segment 5 bases; nucleotides outside the gene matches: 6. Germline-derived CDR1 and CDR2 are SGHTS and YDEGEE. The CDR3 region is CASSLLQGAGTGELFF. The CDR3 DNA reads TGTGCCAGCAGCTTGTTACAGGGGGCCGGTACCGGGGAGCTGTTTTTT.

Sample share makes this clone medium-sized. The gene calls are TRBV19 and TRBJ1-5, with 8 bases lining up with TRBD1. This CDR3 has 11 residues. Germline V gene lookup returns CDR1 LNHDA and CDR2 SQIVND (reference sequence). The V segment lost 7 bases and the J segment 11 bases; nucleotides outside the gene matches: 4. CDR3 amino acids: CASTDRVAQHF. In DNA form, the CDR3 reads TGTGCCAGTACGGACAGGGTTGCCCAGCATTTT.

This rearrangement joins TRBV14 to TRBJ2-1, with 11 bases that match TRBD2. V dropped 3 bases and J dropped 4; count of bases not matched to a gene: 5. Germline V lookup: CDR1 SGHDN, CDR2 FVKESK. This CDR3 region has 16 residues. The CDR3 region has the DNA TGTGCCAGCAGCCAGTACGGGACTAGCGGATACAATGAGCAGTTCTTC. The encoded protein is CASSQYGTSGYNEQFF.